This T cell receptor (beta chain) was identified during a study of PD-1 blockade in classical Hodgkin lymphoma. About the study: Once every 2 weeks, patients received intravenous nivolumab at 3 mg/kg.

CDR1 is SGHTA and CDR2 is FQGNSA in the germline V gene. Trimming shortened V by 1 base and J by 2 bases, and 6 bases separated the two germline ends. This CDR3 region has 13 residues. Every one of the patients relapsed after autologous stem cell transplantation (brentuximab vedotin exposure was variable). Best outcomes ranged across complete response, partial response and progressive disease. Overall study findings and caveats: By C4D1, diversity of CD4+ TCRs had risen significantly, whereas that of CD8+ TCRs had not. Lower baseline TCR diversity was reported for newly diagnosed patients than for healthy donors.

Clones were sequenced by immunoSEQ multiplex PCR, and TCRdb holds only the in-frame ones, with some missing. The sample shows just under 100,000 clones, over 80% of them seen only once. Turning to this clone: The antigen remains undetermined.

The source was peripheral blood mononuclear cells (PBMCs), collected at baseline. The genes are TRBV7-2 and TRBJ2-7, with no clear D. This clonotype originated in a human donor with classical Hodgkin lymphoma. The CDR3 DNA follows: TGTGCCAGCAGCTTAGATCCCCCCTACGAGCAGTACTTC. Its protein product is CASSLDPPYEQYF.